This record covers a single T cell receptor (beta chain). The sample belongs to a study of blood T cells in healthy people across ages. The use of a sample-barcoded 5' primer and a J-beta primer mix characterized a second PCR of about 7 to 12 cycles. TCRdb analysed the 5' RACE reads with MiXCR anew, one entry per CDR3 protein. The sample holds around 800,000 distinct CDR3 sequences, approximately 24% seen once. The CDR3 covers 16 residues. Germline V gene lookup returns CDR1 SGHKS and CDR2 YYEKEE (reference sequence). Trimming at V came to 6 bases and at J to 5 bases, leaving 11 bases not matched to a gene. The sample also formed part of further work on T cells of mothers and their children.

The sequenced sample was blood. J is TRBJ2-3 and V is TRBV5-5; TRBD2 agrees at 11 bases. This receptor was identified in a boy aged 10-17 years in good health. The CDR3 sequence is CASNLLAGGSGDTQYF. CDR3 in DNA: TGTGCCAGCAACCTCCTAGCGGGGGGCAGTGGAGATACGCAGTATTTT.